What follows are 4 T cell receptor beta chains derived from one specimen sequenced in a study of a mutant IDH1 vaccine in newly diagnosed glioma. No antigen is known for these receptors. Only in-frame clones appear in the TCRdb table, and some are missing; sequencing was by immunoSEQ multiplex PCR. The data contain roughly 28,000 clones, approximately 79% of them seen just once; the ten biggest clones take up around 7.2%. Stated time point: week 5, during vaccination. Vaccine doses each comprised 300 ug of mutant IDH1 20-mer peptide, with topical imiquimod. The specimen was PBMCs, collected from a glioma patient whose treatment included an IDH1 peptide vaccine. These receptors came from a man aged 35-49 years with glioma. Some clones in this sample may be carry-over from other donors' samples.

This sequence joins TRBV5-1 and TRBJ1-1, with 8 bases matching TRBD1. V was pared by 8 bases and J by 7 bases, with 13 bases of the junction left unmatched. This CDR3 is 14 amino acids long. Per germline, CDR1 SGHRS and CDR2 YFSETQ. CDR3 nucleotide sequence: TGCGCCAGTACTAGGACAGGGCGTTCTAGTGAAGCTTTCTTT. This codes for CASTRTGRSSEAFF.

The chain combines TRBV9 with TRBJ2-7; 7 positions match TRBD1. This CDR3 contains 14 residues. After removal of 4 bases from V and 2 bases from J, the junction contained 6 bases not matched to a gene. Germline V gene lookup returns CDR1 SGDLS and CDR2 YYNGEE. The CDR3 sequence is CASSPRTGPYEQYF. CDR3 DNA sequence: TGTGCCAGCAGCCCCCGGACAGGCCCCTACGAGCAGTACTTC.

The V gene is TRBV14, the J gene TRBJ1-1; possibly TRBD1 for D (5 bases). The germline V and J ends were trimmed by 1 base and 5 bases, with 17 bases remaining between them. The germline CDR1 and CDR2 sequences are SGHDN and FVKESK. This CDR3 is 16 amino acids long. In nucleotides, the CDR3 is TGTGCCAGCAGCCAAGCACGCGTCTTGTGGGGGACTGAAGCTTTCTTT. Its translation is CASSQARVLWGTEAFF.

The chain employs TRBV5-5 and TRBJ1-1, with unresolved D. This CDR3 contains 14 residues. Germline values: CDR1 SGHKS, CDR2 YYEKEE (reference sequence). V was clipped by 1 base and J by 0 bases, with 7 bases between them. The CDR3 DNA is TGTGCCAGCAGCTTGCAGAGAATGAACACTGAAGCTTTCTTT. Protein product: CASSLQRMNTEAFF. Full variable domain (rest looked up from reference TRBV5-5 and TRBJ1-1): DAGVTQSPTHLIKTRGQQVTLRCSPISGHKSVSWYQQVLGQGPQFIFQYYEKEERGRGNFPDRFSARQFPNYSSELNVNALLLGDSALYLCASSLQRMNTEAFFGQGTRLTVV.